The 8 T cell receptor beta chains below were found in one sample sequenced in a study of blood T cell repertoires in COVID-19. Clones were sequenced by immunoSEQ multiplex PCR, and TCRdb holds only the in-frame ones, with some missing. This table holds around 86,000 clones, over 75% found once. Material for sequencing was peripheral blood. Receptors originate from a human donor in a cohort sampled during active COVID-19.

The rearrangement uses TRBV27 and TRBJ1-2, with TRBD1 as a possible D gene (6 bases). V shed 4 bases and J shed 6 bases, with 18 bases lying between them. This CDR3 region has 15 residues. The V gene's germline CDR1 is MNHEY and CDR2 SMNVEV (reference sequence). CDR3 sequence (DNA): TGTGCCAGCAGTTCTGGGACACCTCCGGCACATGGCTACACCTTC. Translating gives CASSSGTPPAHGYTF.

The chain has TRBV11-2 and TRBJ2-1; the D gene is possibly TRBD1 (5 bases). The V and J ends lost 5 bases and 8 bases respectively, with 22 bases between them. CDR1 is SGHAT and CDR2 is FQNNGV in the germline V gene. The CDR3 is 16 amino acids. CDR3 protein: CASSTGVGVGADEQFF. The CDR3 DNA reads TGTGCCAGCAGCACAGGAGTCGGAGTAGGGGCGGATGAGCAGTTCTTC.

The chain combines TRBV6-5 with TRBJ2-1; D call uncertain. V lost 0 bases to trimming and J lost 6 bases, with 9 bases between them. The germline V gene encodes CDR1 MNHEY and CDR2 SVGAGI. This CDR3 has 14 amino acids. The CDR3 is CASSYSTQGNEQFF. CDR3 nucleotide sequence: TGTGCCAGCAGTTACTCGACTCAAGGCAATGAGCAGTTCTTC.

The rearrangement joins TRBV7-2 to TRBJ2-5, with TRBD2 matching over 7 bases. The CDR3 is 15 amino acids. Germline assignment: CDR1 SGHTA and CDR2 FQGNSA. V dropped 0 bases and J dropped 4; count of bases not matched to a gene: 5. CDR3 nucleotide sequence: TGTGCCAGCAGCTTAGCGGGGGGAGGGGTAGAGACCCAGTACTTC. This gives the protein CASSLAGGGVETQYF.

V and J are TRBV3-1 (or the pseudogene TRBV3-2) and TRBJ2-3, with TRBD2 identical over 10 bases. The V gene end was trimmed by 0 bases and the J gene end by 1 base; junction bases not matched to a gene: 4. This CDR3 region has 17 residues. Germline V gene sequence: CDR1 LGHDT, CDR2 YNNKEL (reference sequence). The CDR3 bases are TGTGCCAGCAGCCAAGATTATCTAGCGGGGGGCACAGATACGCAGTATTTT. Its translation: CASSQDYLAGGTDTQYF.

This clone appeared a single time. The V gene is TRBV5-6, the J gene TRBJ2-1; 7 bases align to TRBD1. Trimming removed 0 bases from V and 8 bases from J; junction bases left unmatched: 2. The germline gives CDR1 SGHDT, CDR2 YYEEEE. The CDR3 consists of 13 residues. The CDR3 loop is CASSLDRGDEQFF. DNA for the CDR3: TGTGCCAGCAGCTTGGACAGGGGAGATGAGCAGTTCTTC. Full variable domain (remainder filled in from reference TRBV5-6 and TRBJ2-1): DAGVTQSPTHLIKTRGQQVTLRCSPKSGHDTVSWYQQALGQGPQFIFQYYEEEERQRGNFPDRFSGHQFPNYSSELNVNALLLGDSALYLCASSLDRGDEQFFGPGTRLTVL.

The chain recombines TRBV7-9 with TRBJ1-6, with 10 bases that match TRBD1. The V and J ends lost 6 bases and 3 bases, in that order; junction bases with no gene match: 14. The CDR3 consists of 19 residues. The germline V gene encodes CDR1 SEHNR and CDR2 FQNEAQ (reference sequence). Written as DNA, the CDR3 is TGTGCCAGCAGTTCCCGGGACAGGGGACTACTGAACTATAATTCACCCCTCCACTTT. This sequence encodes CASSSRDRGLLNYNSPLHF.

CDR3 amino acids: CASSPSTGDIQYF. CDR3 nucleotide sequence: TGTGCCAGCAGCCCATCGACGGGGGACATTCAGTACTTC. The chain employs TRBV9 and TRBJ2-4; D possibly corresponds to TRBD2 (6 bases). Trimming took off 4 bases at V and 8 bases at J, with 13 bases between the two ends. CDR1 SGDLS and CDR2 YYNGEE come from the germline V gene. CDR3 length: 13 amino acids.